These 14 T cell receptor beta chains came from one sample sequenced in a study of T cell repertoires in cytomegalovirus infection. TCRdb itself ran the reads through MiXCR, one entry per CDR3 protein. The sample consists of some 600,000 distinct CDR3 sequences, roughly 26% of them appearing once. Material for sequencing was CD8+ T cells from PBMCs. The receptors here all came from a human donor in good health (CMV status not recorded). Some clones in this sample may be carry-over from other donors' samples.

This clonotype was seen a few times. The chain carries TRBV7-9 and TRBJ2-3; D is perhaps TRBD1 or TRBD2 (6 bases each). With 5 bases removed from V and 5 bases from J, the gap between germline ends came to 14 bases. Per the germline V gene, CDR1 is SEHNR and CDR2 is FQNEAQ (reference sequence). The CDR3 spans 14 residues. The chain's CDR3 is CASSLSGALDTQYF. Here the CDR3 DNA reads TGTGCCAGCAGCCTTTCGGGGGCCTTAGATACGCAGTATTTT.

Comments on this clonotype: Possible read error: a much larger clone is one base away. The chain links TRBV7-8 to TRBJ2-7; perhaps TRBD2 as D (5 bases). This CDR3 region has 13 residues. CDR1 is SGHVS, CDR2 FQNEAQ, per germline. The CDR3 DNA reads TGTGCCGGCAGCGGCGGAGGTTCTTACGAGCAGTACTTC. This sequence encodes CAGSGGGSYEQYF.

This clonotype was counted only a few times. The V gene is TRBV15, the J gene TRBJ2-3, with unresolved D. Trimming pared 2 bases from V and 3 bases from J, leaving 3 bases between. This CDR3 is built from 12 residues. Germline CDR1 is LNHNV and CDR2 is YYDKDF (reference sequence). The CDR3 region has the DNA TGTGCCACCAGCAGACCTACAGATACGCAGTATTTT. Translated: CATSRPTDTQYF. The variable domain in full, with the rest retrieved from reference TRBV15 and TRBJ2-3, is DAMVIQNPRYQVTQFGKPVTLSCSQTLNHNVMYWYQQKSSQAPKLLFHYYDKDFNNEADTPDNFQSRRPNTSFCFLDIRSPGLGDTAMYLCATSRPTDTQYFGPGTRLTVL.

This clonotype was observed many times. The chain uses TRBV7-6 and TRBJ2-1; TRBD2 aligns across 12 bases. V was pared by 3 bases and J by 9 bases, with 6 bases of the junction left unmatched. There are 15 residues in the CDR3. CDR1 and CDR2 from the germline V gene are SGHVS and FNYEAQ. The CDR3 loop is CASSFLAGGPLEQFF. CDR3 DNA: TGTGCCAGCAGCTTTCTAGCGGGGGGGCCCCTTGAGCAGTTCTTC.

The V call is TRBV7-8, the J call TRBJ2-2, with a weak D call TRBD1 (6 bases). Trimming took off 1 base at V and 7 bases at J, with 10 bases between the two ends. The CDR3 consists of 14 residues. Per the germline V gene, CDR1 is SGHVS and CDR2 is FQNEAQ. The CDR3 DNA is TGTGCCAGCAGCTTAGAAGCAGGGGTCGGGGAGCTGTTTTTT. Its translation: CASSLEAGVGELFF.

This clonotype turned up a few times. The V and J genes are TRBV12-5 and TRBJ1-6; TRBD1 matches at 8 bases. Germline V gene sequence: CDR1 LGHNT, CDR2 FRNRAP. The CDR3 has 18 residues. V lost 4 bases to trimming and J lost 6 bases; unmatched junction nucleotides: 14. The CDR3 bases are TGTGCTAGTGGTTGGTCCGTCAGTCCGGACAGGGCTAATTCACCCCTCCACTTT. Protein product: CASGWSVSPDRANSPLHF.

This clonotype was counted at least ten times. The chain uses TRBV28 and TRBJ1-1, with a weak D call TRBD1 (5 bases). Trimming pared 3 bases from V and 1 base from J, leaving 9 bases between. CDR1 MDHEN and CDR2 SYDVKM come from the germline V gene. The CDR3 runs to 14 residues. CDR3 DNA: TGTGCCAGCAGTTTCCGGGGCCGGAACACTGAAGCTTTCTTT. It yields the protein CASSFRGRNTEAFF.

Only one count was recorded for this clonotype. The CDR3 region is CATSSSLAYTDTQYF. In DNA form, the CDR3 reads TGTGCCACCAGCAGCTCCCTGGCATACACAGATACGCAGTATTTT. The chain links TRBV15 to TRBJ2-3, with D unclear. CDR1 and CDR2 from the germline V gene are LNHNV and YYDKDF (reference sequence). V was cut by 3 bases and J by 2 bases, with 12 bases left in between. The CDR3 sequence is 15 residues long.

This chain uses TRBV3-1 with TRBJ2-7; D is undetermined. Germline-derived CDR1 and CDR2 are LGHDT and YNNKEL (reference sequence). Trimming left V 3 bases short and J 2 bases short, with 8 bases between. This CDR3 is 13 amino acids long. CDR3 bases: TGTGCCAGCAGCCATGACGACACCTACGAGCAGTACTTC. This codes for CASSHDDTYEQYF.

The genes are TRBV15 and TRBJ1-5, with no clear D. The CDR3 loop spans 14 amino acids. V dropped 0 bases and J dropped 9 bases, with 12 bases sitting between them. CDR1 is LNHNV, CDR2 YYDKDF, per germline (reference sequence). CDR3: CATSRDPPNSPQHF. CDR3 nucleotides: TGTGCCACCAGCAGAGATCCTCCAAATTCGCCCCAGCATTTT.

The J gene is TRBJ2-5, the V gene TRBV6-1, with 7 positions matching TRBD1. After removal of 6 bases from V and 2 bases from J, the junction contained 9 bases not matched to a gene. The CDR3 runs 15 residues. The germline V gene encodes CDR1 MNHNS and CDR2 SASEGT. CDR3 loop: CASSRQGLPQETQYF. CDR3 nucleotide sequence: TGTGCCAGCAGCAGACAGGGCCTACCTCAAGAGACCCAGTACTTC.

This clonotype was seen more than once but under ten times. The rearrangement uses TRBV4-3 and TRBJ2-1, with a weak D call TRBD1 (5 bases). Germline assignment: CDR1 LGHNA and CDR2 YSLEER. V was shortened by 1 base and J by 6 bases, with 16 bases between the two germline ends. The CDR3 contains 16 residues. Here the CDR3 DNA reads TGCGCCAGCAGCCAAGGGCACGGGCCTAGGGGCAATGAGCAGTTCTTC. Translated: CASSQGHGPRGNEQFF.

As DNA, the CDR3 is TGTGCCAGCAGTCTATCTGACCTGATCCTGAACACCGGGGAGCTGTTTTTT. This gives the protein CASSLSDLILNTGELFF. The chain links TRBV2 to TRBJ2-2; the D is unclear. CDR3 length: 17 residues. With 5 bases removed from V and 1 base from J, the gap between germline ends came to 17 bases. CDR1 is SNHLY and CDR2 is FYNNEI in the germline V gene.

CDR3 nucleotide sequence: TGCAGCGTTCGGACAGGAGAGAATGAGCAGTTCTTC. It is translated as CSVRTGENEQFF. V and J are TRBV29-1 and TRBJ2-1; 7 bases fit TRBD1. The germline V gene encodes CDR1 SQVTM and CDR2 ANQGSEA. The ends lost 5 bases at V and 7 bases at J; junction bases unmatched: 5. The CDR3 is 12 amino acids.